The clone carrying this T cell receptor (beta chain) was observed many times. Time point described: pre-sensitization, week 0. Treatment denoted: therapeutic diphenylcyclopropenone sensitization with weekly scalp DPC. This entry comes from a study of human T cells and chemical hapten exposure. Across the study: Slight differences in pooled library volume were the main source of varying TCR yields across samples.

Via MiXCR, TCRdb re-called the RACE reads, giving one row per CDR3 protein. The sample lists around 330,000 distinct CDR3 sequences, 4.5% to 5.5% occurring once. The CDR3 loop spans 12 amino acids. Trimming cost V 3 bases and J 6 bases, with 6 bases left between them. The clonotype was recovered from a woman aged 18-29 years with alopecia areata. Some clones in this sample may be carry-over from other donors' samples. This sequence joins TRBV12-3 or TRBV12-4 and TRBJ1-5; D remains ambiguous. This sample comprised whole blood, obtained in connection with sensitization to the hapten diphenylcyclopropenone (DPC). CDR3 protein: CASSLRSQPQHF. CDR3 nucleotide sequence: TGTGCCAGCAGTTTGAGGAGTCAGCCCCAGCATTTT.